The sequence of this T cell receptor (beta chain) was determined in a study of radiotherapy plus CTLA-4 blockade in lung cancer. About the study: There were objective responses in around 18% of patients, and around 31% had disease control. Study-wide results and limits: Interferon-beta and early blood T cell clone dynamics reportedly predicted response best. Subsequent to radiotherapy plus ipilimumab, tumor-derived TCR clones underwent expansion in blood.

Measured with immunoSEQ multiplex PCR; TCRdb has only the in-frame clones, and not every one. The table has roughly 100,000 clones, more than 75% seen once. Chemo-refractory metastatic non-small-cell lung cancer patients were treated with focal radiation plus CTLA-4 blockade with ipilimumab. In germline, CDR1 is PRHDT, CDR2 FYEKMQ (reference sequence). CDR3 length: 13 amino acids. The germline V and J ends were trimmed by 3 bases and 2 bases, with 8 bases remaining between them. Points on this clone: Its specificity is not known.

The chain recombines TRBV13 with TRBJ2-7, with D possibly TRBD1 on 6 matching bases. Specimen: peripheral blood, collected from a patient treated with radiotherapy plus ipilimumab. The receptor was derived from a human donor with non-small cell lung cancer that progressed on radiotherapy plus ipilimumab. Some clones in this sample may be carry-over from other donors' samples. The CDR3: CASSLTGTYEQYF. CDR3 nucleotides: TGTGCCAGCAGCTTGACAGGTACCTACGAGCAGTACTTC.